The 18 T cell receptor beta chains given below trace back to one sample, sequenced in a study of blood T cell repertoires in COVID-19. The repertoire was sequenced with immunoSEQ multiplex PCR; TCRdb's copy has only in-frame clones and lacks some. Among tens of thousands of clones listed, roughly 84% were seen once. The source material was peripheral blood. The receptors here all came from a woman of 80 years or more in a cohort sampled during active or convalescent COVID-19.

The chain combines TRBV11-3 with TRBJ2-2; TRBD2 matches 14 bases. V dropped 2 bases and J dropped 8; count of bases not matched to a gene: 4. The germline V gene encodes CDR1 SGHNT and CDR2 YENEEA. This CDR3 has 16 residues. The DNA of the CDR3 is TGTGCCAGCAGCTTATCCGGGACTAGCGGGAGTGGGGAGCTGTTTTTT. Its translation: CASSLSGTSGSGELFF.

This clone was observed a handful of times. The J gene is TRBJ2-1, the V gene TRBV7-3; D is unresolved. The CDR3 length is 18 residues. V was trimmed by 1 base and J by 3 bases, leaving 19 bases between them. The germline CDR1 and CDR2 sequences are SGHTA and FQGTGA. The CDR3 bases are TGTGCCAGCAGCTTAAACCCCAATCGCAGGAACCTCTACAATGAGCAGTTCTTC. This encodes CASSLNPNRRNLYNEQFF.

Comments on this clone: At the DNA level, this CDR3 is encoded by other sequences in the same sample as well. The chain employs TRBV24-1 and TRBJ2-2; 9 nucleotides agree with TRBD1. This CDR3 region has 16 residues. CDR1 is KGHDR, CDR2 SFDVKD, per germline. V shed 4 bases and J 2 bases; nucleotides not matched to a gene: 4. The CDR3 DNA reads as TGTGCCACCAGTGACCCGGGACAGGGTAACACCGGGGAGCTGTTTTTT. Translation: CATSDPGQGNTGELFF.

The chain joins TRBV5-4 to TRBJ2-7, with 10 positions matching TRBD1. V shed 5 bases and J 1 base; nucleotides not matched to a gene: 12. Looked up from germline, CDR1 is SGHNT and CDR2 is YYREEE (reference sequence). The CDR3 contains 17 residues. CDR3 region: CASRPTPGQGISYEQYF. The CDR3 nucleotides are TGTGCCAGCAGACCCACTCCGGGACAGGGGATTTCCTACGAGCAGTACTTC.

The V and J genes are TRBV7-3 and TRBJ2-1; 10 bases agree with TRBD2. CDR1 is SGHTA, CDR2 FQGTGA, per germline. The CDR3 is 15 amino acids. V dropped 5 bases and J dropped 7; count of bases not matched to a gene: 8. The chain's CDR3 is CASSQLAGSQNEQFF. CDR3 bases: TGTGCCAGCAGCCAACTAGCGGGATCGCAGAATGAGCAGTTCTTC.

This clone was detected only once. V gene TRBV9 combines with J gene TRBJ1-5; 8 nucleotides align to TRBD1. J lost 6 bases, V lost 3 bases, and 5 bases had no gene match. The CDR3 spans 14 residues. From germline, CDR1 is SGDLS and CDR2 YYNGEE. The DNA for the CDR3 is TGTGCCAGCAGCGCGACAGGGGCGGGTCAGCCCCAGCATTTT. Translating it yields CASSATGAGQPQHF.

This chain uses TRBV19 with TRBJ2-5; D is possibly TRBD1 (6 bases). V lost 5 bases to trimming and J lost 1 base, with 14 bases between them. Germline V CDR1 and CDR2: LNHDA, SQIVND (reference sequence). The CDR3 length is 15 residues. The CDR3 loop is CASSQTGSSQETQYF. CDR3 DNA: TGTGCCAGTAGTCAGACAGGCTCGTCCCAAGAGACCCAGTACTTC.

The chain joins TRBV29-1 to TRBJ1-3; the D gene is possibly TRBD1 (5 bases). The CDR3 length is 14 residues. V dropped 0 bases and J dropped 4 bases, with 10 bases sitting between them. Looked up from germline, CDR1 is SQVTM and CDR2 is ANQGSEA. Written as DNA, the CDR3 is TGCAGCGTTGAAGACGTGGACACCGGAAACACCATATATTTT. This sequence encodes CSVEDVDTGNTIYF.

The chain employs TRBV18 and TRBJ1-1; 9 bases align to TRBD1. Trimming cost V 6 bases and J 1 base; bases outside gene matches: 6. Germline values: CDR1 KGHSH, CDR2 LQKENI. The CDR3 sequence is 15 residues long. The CDR3 nucleotides read TGTGCCAGCTCCCCGACAGGGGGTGCGAACACTGAAGCTTTCTTT. Translating it yields CASSPTGGANTEAFF.

This clone was seen a handful of times. The chain links TRBV6-6 to TRBJ1-4, with a weak D call TRBD1 (5 bases). Germline lookup yields CDR1 MNHNY and CDR2 SVGAGI (reference sequence). The V end was cut by 7 bases, the J end by 10 bases, with 22 bases between. The CDR3 has 15 residues. The CDR3 DNA is TGTGCCAGCAAAATCTCGCACATCACGGGGGGAAAACTGTTTTTT. The encoded protein is CASKISHITGGKLFF.

The chain has TRBV28 and TRBJ2-3, with D perhaps TRBD2 (5 bases). V gave up 3 bases and J gave up 4 bases, with 14 bases separating them. This CDR3 spans 15 amino acids. CDR1 is MDHEN and CDR2 is SYDVKM in the germline V gene. The CDR3 DNA reads TGTGCCAGCAGTTTGAGGTATATAGCGTCAGATACGCAGTATTTT. As protein: CASSLRYIASDTQYF.

The chain carries TRBV6-5 and TRBJ1-5; possibly TRBD1 for D (5 bases). The V end was cut by 6 bases, the J end by 2 bases, with 11 bases between. This CDR3 is built from 14 residues. Germline CDR1 and CDR2: MNHEY and SVGAGI. The CDR3 region has the DNA TGTGCCAGCAGATGGGGGGAAGGCAATCAGCCCCAGCATTTT. Translated, it gives CASRWGEGNQPQHF.

This clone was seen only once. V is TRBV6-5 and J is TRBJ2-7, with unresolved D. Trimming stripped 8 bases from V and 2 bases from J, with 16 bases between. Germline CDR1 and CDR2: MNHEY and SVGAGI. CDR3 size: 14 residues. The DNA of the CDR3 is TGTGCCAGCCAGAAGAACAGAGATACCTACGAGCAGTACTTC. Its protein is CASQKNRDTYEQYF.

This chain links TRBV2 with TRBJ1-2; D uncertain. Germline V gives CDR1 SNHLY, CDR2 FYNNEI. The V and J ends lost 6 bases and 4 bases respectively, with 9 bases between them. This CDR3 has 12 residues. The CDR3 nucleotides read TGTGCCAGCAGCGCCGCAGTCTATGGCTACACCTTC. Its protein is CASSAAVYGYTF.

The V and J genes are TRBV7-3 and TRBJ2-1; the match to TRBD2 covers 12 bases. The CDR3 totals 18 residues. Germline V lookup: CDR1 SGHTA, CDR2 FQGTGA. The V gene end was trimmed by 5 bases and the J gene end by 0 bases; junction bases not matched to a gene: 8. CDR3 sequence (DNA): TGTGCCAGCAGCCCAATCCAGACTAGCGGGAGCTCCTACAATGAGCAGTTCTTC. Protein: CASSPIQTSGSSYNEQFF.

In DNA form, the CDR3 reads TGTGCCAGCAGCTTCGCCGGCAGGGGCTACACCATATATTTT. Amino acids: CASSFAGRGYTIYF. The gene calls are TRBV3-1 (or the pseudogene TRBV3-2) and TRBJ1-3; TRBD1 is a possible D gene (6 bases). Germline values: CDR1 LGHDT, CDR2 YNNKEL (reference sequence). This CDR3 has 14 amino acids. V lost 5 bases and J lost 8, with 16 bases in between.

The chain couples TRBV24-1 to TRBJ2-1; 7 nucleotides agree with TRBD2. CDR1 is KGHDR and CDR2 is SFDVKD in the germline V gene. J was trimmed by 0 bases and V by 6 bases; bases with no gene match: 10. CDR3 length: 17 amino acids. CDR3 protein: CATSSWEGGSSYNEQFF. CDR3 nucleotides: TGTGCCACCAGTTCGTGGGAGGGAGGGAGCTCCTACAATGAGCAGTTCTTC.

The chain joins TRBV20-1 to TRBJ1-1; TRBD1 might be the D (6 bases). The length of the CDR3 is 11 residues. V gave up 3 bases and J gave up 5 bases, with 7 bases separating them. The germline V gene encodes CDR1 DFQATT and CDR2 SNEGSKA (reference sequence). In DNA form, the CDR3 reads TGCAGTGCTAGCAGGGGAACTGAAGCTTTCTTT. Translating it yields CSASRGTEAFF.